These 28 T cell receptor beta chains were sequenced from one sample in a study of T cells after yellow fever vaccination. Each CDR3 protein is one row after TCRdb ran MiXCR on the 5' RACE reads. The sample carries some 340,000 distinct CDR3 sequences, about 10% recorded once. The input for sequencing was CD4+ T cells sorted from PBMCs, taken 45 days after the yellow fever booster vaccination. The receptors were sampled from a man between 18 and 29 years old who received the YFV17D yellow fever vaccine.

This clonotype was observed a few times. The rearrangement uses TRBV5-1 and TRBJ1-2, with TRBD1 matching over 7 bases. Germline values: CDR1 SGHRS, CDR2 YFSETQ. CDR3 length: 17 residues. J gave up 6 bases and V 4 bases, and 18 bases lay outside the gene matches. The CDR3 region is CASSVTTGLPQSHGYTF. The CDR3 DNA follows: TGCGCCAGCAGCGTAACGACAGGGTTACCTCAGTCCCATGGCTACACCTTC.

The chain has TRBV5-1 and TRBJ2-3; D is ambiguous. V lost 0 bases to trimming and J lost 2 bases, with 19 bases between them. Germline CDR1 is SGHRS and CDR2 is YFSETQ. There are 18 residues in the CDR3. The CDR3 nucleotides read TGCGCCAGCAGCTTGGTCATTCCCCCCCAACCTTCCACAGATACGCAGTATTTT. Translation: CASSLVIPPQPSTDTQYF.

The table lists this clonotype with a few counts. The V and J genes are TRBV4-2 and TRBJ1-1; D call uncertain. Germline V gives CDR1 LGHNA, CDR2 YNFKEQ. CDR3 length: 12 residues. V gave up 5 bases and J gave up 7 bases, with 11 bases separating them. Here the CDR3 reads CASSVPGVEAFF. The DNA of the CDR3 is TGTGCCAGCAGCGTGCCTGGGGTTGAAGCTTTCTTT.

The V call is TRBV19, the J call TRBJ2-1; D tentatively fits TRBD1 or TRBD2 (6 bases each). CDR1 and CDR2 (germline): LNHDA, SQIVND (reference sequence). Trimming cost V 7 bases and J 2 bases, with 12 bases left between them. The CDR3 has 14 residues. The CDR3 loop reads CASTVRGAYNEQFF. The CDR3 nucleotides are TGTGCCAGTACCGTAAGGGGGGCCTACAATGAGCAGTTCTTC.

The gene calls are TRBV6-2 or TRBV6-3 and TRBJ1-5, with a tentative D call TRBD1 (5 bases). The CDR3 has 17 amino acids. Germline V gene sequence: CDR1 MNHEY, CDR2 SVGEGT. V lost 0 bases and J 0 bases, leaving 12 bases between the germline ends. The DNA for the CDR3 is TGTGCCAGCAGTTACTCGACGGGGGGGAATAGCAATCAGCCCCAGCATTTT. This gives the protein CASSYSTGGNSNQPQHF.

This clonotype was found a few times. This chain uses TRBV5-6 with TRBJ2-7, with TRBD2 matching over 9 bases. V trimming: 1 base; J trimming: 6 bases; junction bases outside the gene matches: 11. The CDR3 is 16 residues long. The germline V gene encodes CDR1 SGHDT and CDR2 YYEEEE. The CDR3 here is CASSLITYGTSIEQYF. The DNA for the CDR3 is TGTGCCAGCAGCTTGATAACATATGGGACTAGCATCGAGCAGTACTTC.

V and J are TRBV5-1 and TRBJ2-6; TRBD1 matches at 8 bases. The CDR3 has 18 amino acids. Germline CDR1 SGHRS, CDR2 YFSETQ. J gave up 1 base and V 4 bases, and 10 bases lay outside the gene matches. CDR3 sequence reads: CASSITMDRASGANVLTF. The CDR3 DNA sequence: TGCGCCAGCAGCATCACCATGGACAGGGCTTCTGGGGCCAACGTCCTGACTTTC.

V gene TRBV6-1 combines with J gene TRBJ1-1; D gene unclear. There are 13 residues in the CDR3. Deletions cut 5 bases from V and 11 bases from J, with 18 bases between. Germline-derived CDR1 and CDR2 are MNHNS and SASEGT. CDR3 DNA sequence: TGTGCCAGCAGTCCCCGGGCCCTAGGGAGGGCTTTCTTT. Protein product: CASSPRALGRAFF.

The gene calls are TRBV6-1 and TRBJ1-5; the match to TRBD1 covers 7 bases. Germline V gene lookup returns CDR1 MNHNS and CDR2 SASEGT. The CDR3 consists of 14 residues. The ends lost 10 bases at V and 4 bases at J; junction bases unmatched: 10. Here the CDR3 reads CATMGQLGNQPQHF. CDR3 nucleotide sequence: TGTGCCACCATGGGACAGTTGGGAAATCAGCCCCAGCATTTT.

This clonotype has a count of ten or more. This chain connects TRBV11-2 to TRBJ2-1, with TRBD2 as a possible D gene (5 bases). Trimming cost V 5 bases and J 9 bases, with 14 bases left between them. The CDR3 runs to 13 residues. In germline, CDR1 is SGHAT, CDR2 FQNNGV. The CDR3 DNA is TGTGCCAGCAGCCTGGACGAGGGAAGTGAGCAGTTCTTC. Translated: CASSLDEGSEQFF.

This sequence joins TRBV11-1 and TRBJ1-6; D is ambiguous. The V end was cut by 2 bases, the J end by 3 bases, with 8 bases between. Germline values: CDR1 SGHAT, CDR2 FQDESV (reference sequence). The CDR3 runs 15 residues. The CDR3 loop is CASSLNSLYNSPLHF. In nucleotides, the CDR3 is TGTGCCAGCAGCTTAAACAGTCTCTATAATTCACCCCTCCACTTT.

V and J are TRBV20-1 and TRBJ2-3, with D uncertain. V lost 7 bases to trimming and J lost 7 bases, with 18 bases between them. The germline V gene has CDR1 DFQATT and CDR2 SNEGSKA (reference sequence). This CDR3 spans 13 amino acids. The CDR3 nucleotides are TGCAGTGTCTCAGGTGGCGGATCACATACGCAGTATTTT. Protein: CSVSGGGSHTQYF.

This clonotype has just a few counts. V gene TRBV5-1 combines with J gene TRBJ2-5; 11 nucleotides align to TRBD2. The CDR3 contains 14 residues. The V gene's germline CDR1 is SGHRS and CDR2 YFSETQ. The trim removed 6 bases at V and 1 base at J, leaving 2 bases unmatched. Here the CDR3 reads CASTGTSGQETQYF. The CDR3, as DNA: TGCGCCAGCACTGGGACTAGCGGCCAAGAGACCCAGTACTTC. Full variable domain (rest looked up from reference TRBV5-1 and TRBJ2-5): KAGVTQTPRYLIKTRGQQVTLSCSPISGHRSVSWYQQTPGQGLQFLFEYFSETQRNKGNFPGRFSGRQFSNSRSEMNVSTLELGDSALYLCASTGTSGQETQYFGPGTRLLVL.

This chain uses TRBV20-1 with TRBJ1-1; 7 bases line up with TRBD1. The germline CDR1 and CDR2 sequences are DFQATT and SNEGSKA (reference sequence). This CDR3 is 14 amino acids long. With 6 bases clipped from V and 2 bases from J, the junction kept 9 bases outside the gene matches. The CDR3 loop is CSASEGGRNTEAFF. In DNA, the CDR3 is TGCAGTGCGAGCGAAGGGGGCCGAAACACTGAAGCTTTCTTT.

This chain links TRBV18 with TRBJ1-2; weak D call: TRBD1 (6 bases). The CDR3 runs 13 residues. Germline CDR1 and CDR2: KGHSH and LQKENI. The V end was cut by 6 bases, the J end by 3 bases, with 11 bases between. The CDR3 region has the DNA TGTGCCAGCTCTCAACAGGGCGACTATGGCTACACCTTC. Amino acid sequence: CASSQQGDYGYTF.

This clonotype appeared a few times. The CDR3 DNA reads TGTGCCAGCAGCTTAGGGGGTCTGCCCTCTGGGGCCAACGTCCTGACTTTC. Protein sequence: CASSLGGLPSGANVLTF. This chain uses TRBV7-8 with TRBJ2-6, with D uncertain. This CDR3 comprises 17 residues. The germline gives CDR1 SGHVS, CDR2 FQNEAQ. Deletions cut 1 base from V and 0 bases from J, with 10 bases between.

V usage is TRBV20-1 and J usage is TRBJ2-3; 10 bases line up with TRBD1. Germline CDR1 and CDR2: DFQATT and SNEGSKA (reference sequence). The trim removed 5 bases at V and 6 bases at J, leaving 8 bases unmatched. The CDR3 runs 14 residues. Here the CDR3 reads CSARRDRGMDTQYF. The CDR3 bases are TGCAGTGCTCGCCGGGACAGGGGAATGGATACGCAGTATTTT.

This clonotype was picked up a small number of times. The chain carries TRBV15 and TRBJ1-2, with unresolved D. With 0 bases removed from V and 9 bases from J, the gap between germline ends came to 8 bases. Germline lookup yields CDR1 LNHNV and CDR2 YYDKDF (reference sequence). The CDR3 is made up of 12 amino acids. The CDR3 sequence: CATSREATSYTF. In nucleotides, the CDR3 is TGTGCCACCAGCAGAGAGGCGACGAGCTACACCTTC.

Written as DNA, the CDR3 is TGTGCCAGCAGTTACGTGCCCGAAGACAGGTTCAATGAGCAGTTCTTC. Protein: CASSYVPEDRFNEQFF. The V call is TRBV6-5, the J call TRBJ2-1; tentative D call: TRBD1 (6 bases). This CDR3 comprises 16 residues. Trimming shortened V by 2 bases and J by 6 bases, and 17 bases separated the two germline ends. CDR1 is MNHEY, CDR2 SVGAGI, per germline.

V is TRBV7-2 and J is TRBJ1-5; D remains unclear. The length of the CDR3 is 15 residues. Deletions cut 4 bases from V and 1 base from J, with 11 bases between. Germline loops: CDR1 SGHTA, CDR2 FQGNSA. CDR3 nucleotides: TGTGCCAGCAGCTCCCGAGGGTTGAGCAATCAGCCCCAGCATTTT. Translated, it gives CASSSRGLSNQPQHF.

CDR3 nucleotide sequence: TGTGCCAGCAGATCGAGTCAGCACAATCAGCCCCAGCATTTT. The encoded protein is CASRSSQHNQPQHF. The chain uses TRBV27 and TRBJ1-5, with no clear D. Germline V CDR1 and CDR2: MNHEY, SMNVEV (reference sequence). The CDR3 length is 14 residues. V lost 6 bases and J 3 bases, leaving 12 bases between the germline ends.

This clonotype has more than one count but fewer than ten. The genes are TRBV7-6 and TRBJ2-5; 10 positions agree with TRBD2. The CDR3 runs to 15 residues. Germline lookup yields CDR1 SGHVS and CDR2 FNYEAQ. With 2 bases clipped from V and 3 bases from J, the junction kept 3 bases outside the gene matches. Here the CDR3 reads CASSLLAGGKETQYF. The CDR3 nucleotides read TGTGCCAGCAGCTTATTAGCGGGGGGAAAAGAGACCCAGTACTTC.

The chain joins TRBV6-2 or TRBV6-3 to TRBJ1-1; no clear D. Trimming shortened V by 4 bases and J by 0 bases, and 9 bases separated the two germline ends. CDR3 size: 14 residues. The V gene's germline CDR1 is MNHEY and CDR2 SVGEGT. The CDR3 spells CASSFLALNTEAFF. CDR3 coding DNA: TGTGCCAGCAGTTTCTTAGCCTTGAACACTGAAGCTTTCTTT.

This clonotype was seen only a few times. V gene TRBV5-1 combines with J gene TRBJ2-5; TRBD2 aligns across 9 bases. The germline V gene has CDR1 SGHRS and CDR2 YFSETQ. The CDR3 is made up of 17 amino acids. V lost 1 base and J lost 3; bases outside the gene matches: 10. As DNA, the CDR3 is TGCGCCAGCAGCTTGACGGGGCGGGGGGGCTCTAAAGAGACCCAGTACTTC. It yields the protein CASSLTGRGGSKETQYF.

V gene TRBV30 combines with J gene TRBJ2-7, with 8 bases matching TRBD2. Losses at the gene ends were 2 bases for V and 3 bases for J; bases not matched to a gene: 3. Germline CDR1 and CDR2: GTSNPN and SVGIG (reference sequence). This CDR3 comprises 13 residues. The CDR3 protein is CAWSLAGDYEQYF. In nucleotides, the CDR3 is TGTGCCTGGAGTCTAGCGGGCGACTACGAGCAGTACTTC.

The CDR3 reads CASSPGGGGGTDTQYF. For the CDR3, the DNA is TGTGCCAGCAGCCCTGGGGGCGGGGGGGGCACAGATACGCAGTATTTT. This chain joins TRBV5-4 and TRBJ2-3; TRBD2 matches 9 bases. CDR3 length: 16 residues. V lost 4 bases, J lost 1 base, and 7 bases stayed unmatched. CDR1 and CDR2 (germline): SGHNT, YYREEE (reference sequence).

A few counts support this clonotype. The J gene is TRBJ2-3, the V gene TRBV20-1, with a tentative D call TRBD2 (5 bases). V was pared by 0 bases and J by 2 bases, with 12 bases between. Germline V gene sequence: CDR1 DFQATT, CDR2 SNEGSKA (reference sequence). This CDR3 region has 15 residues. The CDR3 coding sequence is TGCAGTGCTAGAGAACCGGTGACTAACACAGATACGCAGTATTTT. The encoded protein is CSAREPVTNTDTQYF.

The CDR3 coding sequence is TGCGCCAGCAGCTTGGCCTTCTCGGGGTATGGAGATACGCAGTATTTT. Translation gives CASSLAFSGYGDTQYF. This chain links TRBV5-1 with TRBJ2-3; a weak D match, TRBD2 (5 bases). This CDR3 contains 16 residues. With 0 bases removed from V and 5 bases from J, the gap between germline ends came to 16 bases. Germline loops: CDR1 SGHRS, CDR2 YFSETQ. The entire variable domain, with the rest obtained from reference TRBV5-1 and TRBJ2-3, is as follows: KAGVTQTPRYLIKTRGQQVTLSCSPISGHRSVSWYQQTPGQGLQFLFEYFSETQRNKGNFPGRFSGRQFSNSRSEMNVSTLELGDSALYLCASSLAFSGYGDTQYFGPGTRLTVL.